The sequence of this T cell receptor beta chain was determined in a study of response to subunit inactivated influenza vaccine. Study observations and caveats: Every seasonal influenza vaccination brings in few new T cells, the authors suggested.

The V end lost 5 bases, the J end lost 0 bases, and 8 bases lay between the germline ends. Germline V gene data show CDR1 as LGHDT and CDR2 as YNNKEL (reference sequence). This CDR3 is built from 13 residues. Each CDR3 protein gets one entry after TCRdb re-called the RT-PCR reads with MiXCR. In the table there are about 170,000 distinct CDR3 sequences, roughly 10% of which are singletons. This clonotype has more than one count but fewer than ten. Its specificity is unknown. The source was CD8+ T cells sorted from PBMCs, collected roughly 24 months after vaccination. This TCR came from a man aged 45-69 years who received an inactivated influenza vaccine. The gene calls are TRBV3-1 and TRBJ2-7; D not resolved. CDR3 region: CASSSVHSYEQYF. Written as DNA, the CDR3 is TGTGCCAGCAGCTCAGTGCACTCCTACGAGCAGTACTTC.